A single sample gave rise to the 11 T cell receptor beta chains below, sequenced in a study of blood T cell repertoires in COVID-19. Only in-frame clones appear in the TCRdb table, and some are missing; sequencing was by immunoSEQ multiplex PCR. The profile shows some 240,000 clones, over 80% of them singletons. The sequenced sample consisted of PBMCs or T cells enriched from blood (not recorded which). These receptors all come from a woman aged 40 to 50 who had been exposed to COVID-19.

This sequence joins TRBV24-1 and TRBJ2-2; TRBD1 matches 7 bases. CDR1 and CDR2 from the germline V gene are KGHDR and SFDVKD. V was pared by 0 bases and J by 1 base, with 1 base of the junction left unmatched. This CDR3 spans 16 amino acids. CDR3 sequence (DNA): TGTGCCACCAGTGATTTGAGACAGGGGAACACCGGGGAGCTGTTTTTT. Translating it yields CATSDLRQGNTGELFF.

This rearrangement joins TRBV11-2 to TRBJ1-1, with unresolved D. CDR1 and CDR2 (germline): SGHAT, FQNNGV. This CDR3 has 11 amino acids. Trimming left V 5 bases short and J 8 bases short, with 9 bases between. The CDR3 here is CASSLGGEAFF. CDR3 nucleotide sequence: TGTGCCAGCAGCCTTGGCGGGGAAGCTTTCTTT.

The chain has TRBV5-1 and TRBJ2-1, with D perhaps matching TRBD2 (6 bases). The V end was cut by 4 bases, the J end by 0 bases, with 17 bases between. This CDR3 has 17 amino acids. Germline V lookup: CDR1 SGHRS, CDR2 YFSETQ. The CDR3 reads CASSPRRGGSSYNEQFF. The CDR3 region has the DNA TGCGCCAGCAGCCCTCGGAGGGGAGGTAGCTCCTACAATGAGCAGTTCTTC. Looking up the rest from reference TRBV5-1 and TRBJ2-1 gives the full variable domain: KAGVTQTPRYLIKTRGQQVTLSCSPISGHRSVSWYQQTPGQGLQFLFEYFSETQRNKGNFPGRFSGRQFSNSRSEMNVSTLELGDSALYLCASSPRRGGSSYNEQFFGPGTRLTVL.

The chain links TRBV7-8 to TRBJ2-7; no reliable D call. The CDR3 runs 12 residues. Trimming took off 3 bases at V and 6 bases at J, with 9 bases between the two ends. CDR1 is SGHVS and CDR2 is FQNEAQ in the germline V gene. Here the CDR3 DNA reads TGTGCCAGCAGCTTCATCGGTCCCGAGCAGTACGTC. This translates into CASSFIGPEQYV.

This chain links TRBV5-1 with TRBJ1-2, with 9 positions matching TRBD1. Losses at the gene ends were 3 bases for V and 0 bases for J; bases not matched to a gene: 24. Germline V lookup: CDR1 SGHRS, CDR2 YFSETQ. The CDR3 length is 22 residues. For the CDR3, the DNA is TGCGCCAGCAGCTCGACTTATAGGACAGGGGTCCCGATTGCCTACCCTAACTATGGCTACACCTTC. Its translation is CASSSTYRTGVPIAYPNYGYTF.

The chain joins TRBV7-3 to TRBJ2-1, with 14 bases fitting TRBD2. The CDR3 spans 17 residues. Trimming at V came to 1 base and at J to 7 bases, leaving 6 bases not matched to a gene. Germline-derived CDR1 and CDR2 are SGHTA and FQGTGA. The CDR3 region is CASSLRGLAGEFNEQFF. CDR3 DNA: TGTGCCAGCAGCTTAAGGGGACTAGCGGGAGAGTTTAATGAGCAGTTCTTC.

V usage is TRBV27 and J usage is TRBJ2-7; tentatively, D is TRBD2 (5 bases). V gave up 5 bases and J gave up 4 bases, with 9 bases separating them. CDR1 is MNHEY, CDR2 SMNVEV, per germline (reference sequence). CDR3 size: 12 residues. This chain's CDR3 is CASSTEGYEQYF. CDR3 DNA: TGTGCCAGCAGTACAGAGGGATACGAGCAGTACTTC.

V and J are TRBV12-3 or TRBV12-4 and TRBJ1-1, with no clear D. This CDR3 region has 13 residues. V dropped 0 bases and J dropped 6 bases, with 8 bases sitting between them. The CDR3 spells CASSLADGSEAFF. CDR3 coding DNA: TGTGCCAGCAGTTTAGCCGACGGGTCTGAAGCTTTCTTT.

The J gene is TRBJ2-1, the V gene TRBV18; 7 bases line up with TRBD1. The J segment lost 1 base and the V segment lost 4 bases, leaving 4 bases of the junction unmatched. Germline V gives CDR1 KGHSH, CDR2 LQKENI. The CDR3 loop spans 15 amino acids. The CDR3 coding sequence is TGTGCCAGCTCACTAGGGACAGTGTCCTACAATGAGCAGTTCTTC. Its protein product is CASSLGTVSYNEQFF. Drawing the rest from reference TRBV18 and TRBJ2-1, the complete variable domain is NAGVMQNPRHLVRRRGQEARLRCSPMKGHSHVYWYRQLPEEGLKFMVYLQKENIIDESGMPKERFSAEFPKEGPSILRIQQVVRGDSAAYFCASSLGTVSYNEQFFGPGTRLTVL.

J is TRBJ1-3 and V is TRBV7-8, with D unclear. Between the trimmed V and J ends, which lost 1 base and 2 bases, there was a span of 9 bases. Germline CDR1 and CDR2: SGHVS and FQNEAQ. The length of the CDR3 is 15 residues. The CDR3 DNA reads as TGTGCCAGCAGCTTAGGCTATGCGGCTGGAAACACCATATATTTT. This codes for CASSLGYAAGNTIYF.

The chain recombines TRBV6-2 or TRBV6-3 with TRBJ2-5; unclear D gene. Germline lookup yields CDR1 MNHEY and CDR2 SVGEGT. Deletions cut 3 bases from V and 2 bases from J, with 7 bases between. The CDR3 loop spans 13 amino acids. Written as DNA, the CDR3 is TGTGCCAGCAGTTATGTGCGGCAAGAGACCCAGTACTTC. As protein: CASSYVRQETQYF.